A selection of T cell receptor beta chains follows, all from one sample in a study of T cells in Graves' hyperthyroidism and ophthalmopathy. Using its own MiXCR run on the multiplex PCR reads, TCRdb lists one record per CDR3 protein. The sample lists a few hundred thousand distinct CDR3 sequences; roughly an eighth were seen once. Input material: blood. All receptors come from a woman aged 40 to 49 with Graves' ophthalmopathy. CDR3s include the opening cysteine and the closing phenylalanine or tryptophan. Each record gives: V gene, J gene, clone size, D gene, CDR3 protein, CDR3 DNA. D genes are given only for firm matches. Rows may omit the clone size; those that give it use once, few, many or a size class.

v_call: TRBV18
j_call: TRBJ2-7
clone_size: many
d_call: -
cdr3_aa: CASSPPENYEQYF
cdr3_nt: TGTGCCAGCTCACCACCCGAAAACTACGAGCAGTACTTC

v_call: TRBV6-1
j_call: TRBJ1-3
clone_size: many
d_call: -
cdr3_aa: CASSTGGTPGNTIYF
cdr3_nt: TGTGCCAGCAGTACCGGGGGGACGCCTGGAAACACCATATATTTT

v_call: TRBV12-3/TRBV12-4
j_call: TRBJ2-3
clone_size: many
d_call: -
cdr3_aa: CASSLATPPSTTTDTQYF
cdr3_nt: TGTGCCAGCAGTTTAGCTACCCCTCCGTCAACAACCACAGATACGCAGTATTTT

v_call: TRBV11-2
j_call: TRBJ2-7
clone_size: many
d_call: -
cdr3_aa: CASSLYGSYEQYF
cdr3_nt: TGTGCCAGCAGCCTTTACGGGTCTTACGAGCAGTACTTC

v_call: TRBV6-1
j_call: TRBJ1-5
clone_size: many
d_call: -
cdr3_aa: CASRETGNQPQHF
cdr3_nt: TGTGCCAGCAGAGAAACCGGTAATCAGCCCCAGCATTTT

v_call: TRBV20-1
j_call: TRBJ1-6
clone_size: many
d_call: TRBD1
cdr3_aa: CSASRGQGNSPLHF
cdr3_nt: TGCAGTGCTAGCCGAGGACAGGGGAATTCACCCCTCCACTTT

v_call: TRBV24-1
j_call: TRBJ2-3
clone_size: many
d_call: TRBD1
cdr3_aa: CATSDLYRGEDTQYF
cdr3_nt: TGTGCCACCAGTGATTTGTACAGGGGAGAGGATACGCAGTATTTT

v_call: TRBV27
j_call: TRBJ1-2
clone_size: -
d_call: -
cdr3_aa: CASSVHQGGYGYTF
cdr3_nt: TGTGCCAGCAGTGTACACCAAGGGGGCTATGGCTACACCTTC

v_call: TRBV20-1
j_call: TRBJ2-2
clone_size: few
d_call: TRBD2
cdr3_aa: CSASGRVTGELFF
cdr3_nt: TGCAGTGCTAGCGGGAGGGTTACCGGGGAGCTGTTTTTT

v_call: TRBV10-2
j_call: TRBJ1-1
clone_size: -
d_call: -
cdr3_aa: CASSEPRNTEAFF
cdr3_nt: TGCGCCAGCAGTGAGCCCAGGAACACTGAAGCTTTCTTT

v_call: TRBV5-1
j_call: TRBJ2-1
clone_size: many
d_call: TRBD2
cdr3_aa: CASSLGAGGTYNEQFF
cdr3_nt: TGCGCCAGCAGCTTGGGAGCGGGGGGTACCTACAATGAGCAGTTCTTC

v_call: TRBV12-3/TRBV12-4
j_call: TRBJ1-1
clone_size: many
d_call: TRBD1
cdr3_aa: CASRLTGGTEAFF
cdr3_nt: TGTGCCAGCAGACTGACAGGGGGCACTGAAGCTTTCTTT

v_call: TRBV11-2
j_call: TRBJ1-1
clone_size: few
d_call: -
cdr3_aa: CASSLAQQGANTEAFF
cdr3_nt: TGTGCCAGCAGCTTAGCCCAACAGGGAGCGAACACTGAAGCTTTCTTT

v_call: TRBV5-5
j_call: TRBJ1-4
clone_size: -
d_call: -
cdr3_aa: CASSLDGRGKEEKLFF
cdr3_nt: TGTGCCAGCAGCTTGGACGGGAGGGGGAAGGAGGAAAAACTGTTTTTT

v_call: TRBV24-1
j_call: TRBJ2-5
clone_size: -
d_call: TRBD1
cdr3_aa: CATSDPGGVETQYF
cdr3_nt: TGTGCCACCAGTGATCCAGGGGGAGTAGAGACCCAGTACTTC

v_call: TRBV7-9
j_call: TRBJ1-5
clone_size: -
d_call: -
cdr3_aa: CASSLQDQPQHF
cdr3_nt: TGTGCCAGCAGCTTACAGGACCAGCCCCAGCATTTT

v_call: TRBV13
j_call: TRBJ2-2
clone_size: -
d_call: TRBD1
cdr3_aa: CASSLAQGLNTGELFF
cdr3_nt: TGTGCCAGCAGCTTAGCACAGGGGTTGAACACCGGGGAGCTGTTTTTT

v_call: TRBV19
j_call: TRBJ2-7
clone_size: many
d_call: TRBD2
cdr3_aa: CASRRTSGGNYEQYF
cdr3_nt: TGTGCCAGTAGACGGACTAGCGGGGGAAACTACGAGCAGTACTTC

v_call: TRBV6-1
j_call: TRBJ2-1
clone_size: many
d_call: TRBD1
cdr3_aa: CASSEPHRGLYNEQFF
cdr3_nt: TGTGCCAGCAGTGAACCCCACAGGGGGCTCTACAATGAGCAGTTCTTC

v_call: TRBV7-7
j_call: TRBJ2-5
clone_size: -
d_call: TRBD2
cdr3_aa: CASSWGLAGGETQYF
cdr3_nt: TGTGCTAGCAGCTGGGGACTAGCGGGAGGTGAGACCCAGTACTTC

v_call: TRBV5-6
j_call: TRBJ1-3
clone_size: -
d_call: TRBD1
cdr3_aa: CASSLRGLHSGNTIYF
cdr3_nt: TGTGCCAGCAGCTTGAGGGGGCTCCACTCTGGAAACACCATATATTTT

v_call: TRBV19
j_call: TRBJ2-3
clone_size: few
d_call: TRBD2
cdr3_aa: CASSVGLAGSTDTQYF
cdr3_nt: TGTGCCAGTAGTGTCGGACTAGCGGGATCCACAGATACGCAGTATTTT

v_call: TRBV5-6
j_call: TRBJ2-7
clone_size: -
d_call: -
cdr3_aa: CASSFSPSEQYF
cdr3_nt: TGTGCCAGCAGCTTTTCTCCCTCCGAGCAGTACTTC

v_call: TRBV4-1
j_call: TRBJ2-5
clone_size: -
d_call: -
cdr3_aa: CASSQDSGRKGTQYF
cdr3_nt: TGCGCCAGCAGCCAAGACAGCGGGCGGAAAGGGACCCAGTACTTC

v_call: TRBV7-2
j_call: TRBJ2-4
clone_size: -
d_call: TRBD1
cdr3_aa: CASSHTGGEAKNIQYF
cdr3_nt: TGTGCCAGCAGCCACACAGGGGGCGAGGCCAAAAACATTCAGTACTTC

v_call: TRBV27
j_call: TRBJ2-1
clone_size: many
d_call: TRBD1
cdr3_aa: CASSFHRQGGNNEQFF
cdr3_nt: TGTGCCAGCAGTTTCCACCGACAGGGCGGCAACAATGAGCAGTTCTTC

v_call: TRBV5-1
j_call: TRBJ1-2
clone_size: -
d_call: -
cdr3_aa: CASSRGAHFGYTF
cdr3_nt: TGCGCCAGCAGTCGTGGAGCCCACTTCGGCTACACCTTC

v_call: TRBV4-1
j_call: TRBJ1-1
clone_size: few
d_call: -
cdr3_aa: CASSPREMNTEAFF
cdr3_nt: TGCGCCAGCAGCCCCCGGGAGATGAACACTGAAGCTTTCTTT

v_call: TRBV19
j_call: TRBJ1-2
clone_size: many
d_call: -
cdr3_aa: CASSIRGPINYGYTF
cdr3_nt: TGTGCCAGTAGTATAAGGGGACCCATTAACTATGGCTACACCTTC

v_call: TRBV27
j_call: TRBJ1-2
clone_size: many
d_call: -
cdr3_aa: CASSLKANYGYTF
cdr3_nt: TGTGCCAGCAGTTTGAAGGCAAACTATGGCTACACCTTC

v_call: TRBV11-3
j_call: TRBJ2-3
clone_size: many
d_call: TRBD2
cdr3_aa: CASSFSGGSTDTQYF
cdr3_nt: TGTGCCAGCAGCTTCAGCGGGGGTAGCACAGATACGCAGTATTTT

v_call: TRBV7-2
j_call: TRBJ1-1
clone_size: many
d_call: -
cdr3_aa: CASSLVKEATEAFF
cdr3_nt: TGTGCCAGCAGCTTAGTTAAAGAAGCCACTGAAGCTTTCTTT

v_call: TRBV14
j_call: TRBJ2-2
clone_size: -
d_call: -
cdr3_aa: CASSRTWSGELFF
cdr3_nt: TGTGCCAGCAGCCGGACCTGGTCCGGGGAGCTGTTTTTT

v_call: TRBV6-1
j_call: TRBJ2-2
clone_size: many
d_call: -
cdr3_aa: CASRRQGTGELFF
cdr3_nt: TGTGCCAGCAGGCGCCAGGGGACCGGGGAGCTGTTTTTT

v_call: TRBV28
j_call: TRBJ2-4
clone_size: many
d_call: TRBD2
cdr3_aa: CASRSGLAGGPWDKNIQYF
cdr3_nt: TGTGCCAGCAGATCGGGACTAGCGGGAGGGCCGTGGGACAAAAACATTCAGTACTTC

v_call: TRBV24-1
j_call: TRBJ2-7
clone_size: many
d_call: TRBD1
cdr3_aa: CATGDRSYEQYF
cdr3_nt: TGTGCCACCGGGGACAGGTCCTACGAGCAGTACTTC

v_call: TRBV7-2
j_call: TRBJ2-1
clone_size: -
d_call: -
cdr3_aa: CASSSRGRGWADEQFF
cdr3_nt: TGTGCCAGCAGCTCACGGGGTAGAGGTTGGGCGGACGAGCAGTTCTTC

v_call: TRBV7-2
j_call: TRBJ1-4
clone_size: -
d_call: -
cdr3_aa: CASSLINSLDEKLFF
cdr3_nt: TGTGCCAGCAGCTTAATCAACAGCCTAGATGAAAAACTGTTTTTT

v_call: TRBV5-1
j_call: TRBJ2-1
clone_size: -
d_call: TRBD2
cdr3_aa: CASSLGYSTSGASSYNEQFF
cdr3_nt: TGCGCCAGCAGCTTGGGGTACAGTACTAGCGGGGCGAGCTCCTACAATGAGCAGTTCTTC

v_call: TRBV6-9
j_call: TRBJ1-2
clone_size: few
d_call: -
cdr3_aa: CASSYSPAPFNYGYTF
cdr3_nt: TGTGCCAGCAGTTACAGCCCCGCACCTTTTAACTATGGCTACACCTTC

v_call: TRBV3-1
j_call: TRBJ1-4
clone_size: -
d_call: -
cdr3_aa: CASSQKGGRRKLFF
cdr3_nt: TGTGCCAGCAGCCAAAAGGGGGGTCGGCGGAAACTGTTTTTT

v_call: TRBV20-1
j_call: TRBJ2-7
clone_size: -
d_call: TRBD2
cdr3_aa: CSAYLLAESSYEQYF
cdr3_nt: TGCAGTGCTTACCTACTAGCGGAAAGCTCCTACGAGCAGTACTTC

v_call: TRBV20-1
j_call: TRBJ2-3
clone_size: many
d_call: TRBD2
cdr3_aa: CSARAGGPDTQYF
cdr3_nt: TGCAGTGCTAGGGCGGGGGGCCCAGATACGCAGTATTTT

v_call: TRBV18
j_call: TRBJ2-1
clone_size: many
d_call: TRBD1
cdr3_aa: CASSPNQDRVYNEQFF
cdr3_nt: TGTGCCAGCTCACCGAATCAGGACAGGGTATACAATGAGCAGTTCTTC

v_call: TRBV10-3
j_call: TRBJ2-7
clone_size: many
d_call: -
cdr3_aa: CAIRTDGYEQYF
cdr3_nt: TGTGCCATCAGAACGGACGGCTACGAGCAGTACTTC

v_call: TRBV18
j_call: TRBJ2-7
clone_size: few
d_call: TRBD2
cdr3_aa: CASSPKAGDMYEQYF
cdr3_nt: TGTGCCAGCTCACCCAAAGCGGGAGATATGTACGAGCAGTACTTC

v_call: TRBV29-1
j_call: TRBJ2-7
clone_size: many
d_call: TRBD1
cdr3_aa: CSVEAAGGQNYEQYF
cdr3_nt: TGCAGCGTTGAAGCCGCAGGGGGCCAAAACTACGAGCAGTACTTC